The 9 T cell receptor beta chains presented below share a single source sample, sequenced in a study of OX40 agonist ivuxolimab in advanced cancers. Sequencing used immunoSEQ multiplex PCR; TCRdb keeps in-frame clones, though not all of them. Of tens of thousands of clones in the sample, roughly 89% were seen once. This material consisted of CD4+ or CD8+ T cells sorted from blood, taken in a trial of the OX40 agonist ivuxolimab. The receptors originated from an adult with an advanced solid tumor such as melanoma, head and neck, liver or kidney cancer.

The chain couples TRBV5-6 to TRBJ1-3; unclear D gene. The CDR3 contains 14 residues. Per the germline V gene, CDR1 is SGHDT and CDR2 is YYEEEE. Trimming shortened V by 3 bases and J by 4 bases, and 11 bases separated the two germline ends. DNA of the CDR3: TGTGCCAGCAGCTCCTCCCTCGGGGGAAACACCATATATTTT. Protein product: CASSSSLGGNTIYF.

The genes are TRBV19 and TRBJ1-4; 9 bases map to TRBD1. This CDR3 is 14 amino acids long. V was pared by 6 bases and J by 7 bases, with 6 bases of the junction left unmatched. Germline V gene data show CDR1 as LNHDA and CDR2 as SQIVND (reference sequence). As DNA, the CDR3 is TGTGCCAGTAGGGACAGGGGCGGGGGTGAAAAACTGTTTTTT. Its translation: CASRDRGGGEKLFF. The full variable domain, with the rest looked up from reference TRBV19 and TRBJ1-4, is DGGITQSPKYLFRKEGQNVTLSCEQNLNHDAMYWYRQDPGQGLRLIYYSQIVNDFQKGDIAEGYSVSREKKESFPLTVTSAQKNPTAFYLCASRDRGGGEKLFFGSGTQLSVL.

The V and J genes are TRBV11-2 and TRBJ1-1; the D gene is possibly TRBD1 (6 bases). The CDR3 loop spans 13 amino acids. V gave up 6 bases and J gave up 3 bases, with 11 bases separating them. Germline loops: CDR1 SGHAT, CDR2 FQNNGV. Here the CDR3 reads CASSSTGYTEAFF. The CDR3 region has the DNA TGTGCCAGCAGTTCCACAGGGTACACTGAAGCTTTCTTT.

The gene calls are TRBV19 and TRBJ2-5; TRBD1 is a possible D gene (7 bases). The CDR3 has 14 amino acids. CDR1 LNHDA and CDR2 SQIVND come from the germline V gene (reference sequence). Trimming took 3 bases from V and 3 from J, leaving 11 bases between them. As DNA, the CDR3 is TGTGCCAGTAGTATTGGCAGGGGGGAAGAGACCCAGTACTTC. Amino acid sequence: CASSIGRGEETQYF.

This clone is a singleton in its sample. The V and J genes are TRBV10-2 and TRBJ2-2; 9 positions match TRBD2. V lost 7 bases and J lost 5; bases outside the gene matches: 5. CDR1 and CDR2 from the germline V gene are WSHSY and SAAADI. The CDR3 has 14 amino acids. The CDR3 DNA is TGCGCCAGCACTACGCGGGGGGGTACCGGGGAGCTGTTTTTT. Translating gives CASTTRGGTGELFF.

The chain couples TRBV19 to TRBJ1-5; 8 bases line up with TRBD1. Germline V lookup: CDR1 LNHDA, CDR2 SQIVND (reference sequence). V was pared by 5 bases and J by 5 bases, with 8 bases of the junction left unmatched. This CDR3 has 15 residues. CDR3 sequence reads: CASSLGQGPHQPQHF. The CDR3 bases are TGTGCCAGTAGTTTAGGACAGGGCCCCCATCAGCCCCAGCATTTT.

This sequence joins TRBV7-2 and TRBJ2-1; possible D gene TRBD1, 5 bases. The V gene's germline CDR1 is SGHTA and CDR2 FQGNSA. CDR3 length: 14 residues. V was shortened by 5 bases and J by 0 bases, with 8 bases between the two germline ends. The CDR3 protein is CASSPQGSYNEQFF. CDR3 DNA sequence: TGTGCCAGCAGCCCCCAGGGCTCCTACAATGAGCAGTTCTTC.

The V call is TRBV4-3, the J call TRBJ2-1; D remains unclear. Deletions cut 4 bases from V and 13 bases from J, with 17 bases between. CDR3 length: 13 amino acids. Germline V gene lookup returns CDR1 LGHNA and CDR2 YSLEER. In DNA form, the CDR3 reads TGCGCCAGCAGCCTAGATGGATATAGTCCCCAGTTCTTC. As protein: CASSLDGYSPQFF.

The chain carries TRBV5-5 and TRBJ1-5, with a weak D call TRBD1 (5 bases). Germline V CDR1 and CDR2: SGHKS, YYEKEE (reference sequence). V was clipped by 3 bases and J by 7 bases, with 11 bases between them. The CDR3 runs to 13 residues. The CDR3 DNA reads TGTGCCAGCAGCTGGGGACCCCGGCAGCCCCAGCATTTT. Residues: CASSWGPRQPQHF.